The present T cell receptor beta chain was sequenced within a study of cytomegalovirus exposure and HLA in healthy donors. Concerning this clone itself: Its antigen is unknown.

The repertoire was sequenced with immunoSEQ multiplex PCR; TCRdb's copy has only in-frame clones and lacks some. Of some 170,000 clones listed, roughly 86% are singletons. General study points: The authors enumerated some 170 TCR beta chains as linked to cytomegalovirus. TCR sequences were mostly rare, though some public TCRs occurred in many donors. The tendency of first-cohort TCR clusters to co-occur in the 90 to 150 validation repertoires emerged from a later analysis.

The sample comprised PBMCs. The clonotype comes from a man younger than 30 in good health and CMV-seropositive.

CDR3 in DNA: TGTGCCAGCAGTTCAGTAACAGGGGGAGGTAGGCAGTACTTC. Protein sequence: CASSSVTGGGRQYF. The chain joins TRBV27 to TRBJ2-7, with TRBD1 matching over 8 bases. Germline V gene data show CDR1 as MNHEY and CDR2 as SMNVEV (reference sequence). The J segment lost 9 bases and the V segment lost 4 bases, leaving 11 bases of the junction unmatched. This CDR3 comprises 14 residues.